This T cell receptor (beta chain) was sequenced in a study of cytomegalovirus exposure and HLA in healthy donors. Findings and caveats of the study: The dataset shows that most TCR sequences were rare, while some public TCRs occurred in many donors. As was reported, the HLA-A and HLA-B alleles of most subjects were accurately predicted from TCR beta sequences. The authors listed 180 or so TCR beta chains as cytomegalovirus-associated.

V lost 0 bases and J lost 5, with 14 bases in between. CDR1 is SGHRS and CDR2 is YFSETQ in the germline V gene. The CDR3 is 15 amino acids. Concerning this clone: Its antigen is as yet unknown.

The PCR contained 60 Vbeta and 13 Jbeta primers. TCRdb's table, derived via immunoSEQ multiplex PCR, lists solely in-frame clones and lacks some. The repertoire holds more than 150,000 clones, with around 84% as singletons. The sequence derives from a woman between 50 and 59 years old in good health and CMV-seropositive. The rearrangement joins TRBV5-1 to TRBJ1-2; no firm D call. The sequenced sample consisted of PBMCs. The CDR3 sequence: CASSLDGQVLYGYTF. The DNA of the CDR3 is TGCGCCAGCAGCTTGGACGGTCAGGTTCTATATGGCTACACCTTC.